This T cell receptor (beta chain) appears in the sequencing data of a study of cytomegalovirus exposure and HLA in healthy donors. Findings of the study overall: Being productive about 90% or about 30% of the time was typical of most TCR beta V segments in an earlier analysis. It is likely that the observed cluster of highly shared sequence variants was a sequencing artifact.

Comment on this clone: Antigen: not known.

Amplification used 60 Vbeta primers and 13 Jbeta primers. Produced via immunoSEQ multiplex PCR; TCRdb's table is partial and in-frame only. Counted here are around 150,000 clones, around 90% occurring once; the ten biggest clones make up roughly 0.53%. V lost 3 bases, J lost 5 bases, and 22 bases lay in between. CDR1 SGHVS and CDR2 FQNEAQ come from the germline V gene. The CDR3 has 17 residues. The receptor was isolated from a woman aged 40-49 years in good health and CMV-seronegative. The sequencing sample was made of PBMCs. This chain connects TRBV7-8 to TRBJ1-1, with D hard to call. This CDR3 is CASSFGLRGQTSTEAFF. The CDR3 nucleotides are TGTGCCAGCAGCTTTGGGTTACGAGGGCAGACCTCAACTGAAGCTTTCTTT.